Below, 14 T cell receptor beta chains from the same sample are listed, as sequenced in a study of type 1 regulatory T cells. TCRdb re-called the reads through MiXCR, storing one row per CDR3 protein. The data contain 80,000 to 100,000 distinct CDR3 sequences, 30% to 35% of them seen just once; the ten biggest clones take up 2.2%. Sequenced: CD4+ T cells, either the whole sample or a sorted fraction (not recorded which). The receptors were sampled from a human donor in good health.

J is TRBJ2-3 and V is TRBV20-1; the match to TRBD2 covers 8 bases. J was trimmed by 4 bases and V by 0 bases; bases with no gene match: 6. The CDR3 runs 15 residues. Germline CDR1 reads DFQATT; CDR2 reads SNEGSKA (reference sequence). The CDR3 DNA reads TGCAGTGCTAGAGATGGCTCGGGACTAGCAGATACGCAGTATTTT. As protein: CSARDGSGLADTQYF.

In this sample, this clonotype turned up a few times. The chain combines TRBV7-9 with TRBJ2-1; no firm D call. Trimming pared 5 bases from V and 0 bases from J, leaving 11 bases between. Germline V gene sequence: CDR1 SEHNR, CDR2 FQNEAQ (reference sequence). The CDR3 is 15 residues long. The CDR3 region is CASSTRLISYNEQFF. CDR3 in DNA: TGTGCCAGCAGCACCCGCTTAATCTCCTACAATGAGCAGTTCTTC. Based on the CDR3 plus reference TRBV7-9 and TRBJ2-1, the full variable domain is DTGVSQNPRHKITKRGQNVTFRCDPISEHNRLYWYRQTLGQGPEFLTYFQNEAQLEKSRLLSDRFSAERPKGSFSTLEIQRTEQGDSAMYLCASSTRLISYNEQFFGPGTRLTVL.

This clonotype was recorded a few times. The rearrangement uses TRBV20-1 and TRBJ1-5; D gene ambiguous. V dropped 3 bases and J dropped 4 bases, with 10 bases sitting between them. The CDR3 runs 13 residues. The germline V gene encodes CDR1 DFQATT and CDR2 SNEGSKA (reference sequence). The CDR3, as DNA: TGCAGTGCTAGTCCTGGACGGAATCAGCCCCAGCATTTT. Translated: CSASPGRNQPQHF.

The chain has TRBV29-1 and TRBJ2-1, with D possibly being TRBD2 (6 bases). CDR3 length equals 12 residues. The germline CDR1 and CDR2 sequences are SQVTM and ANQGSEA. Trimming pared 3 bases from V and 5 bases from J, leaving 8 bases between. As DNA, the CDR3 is TGCAGCGTTGAGCGGGGAAACAATGAGCAGTTCTTC. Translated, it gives CSVERGNNEQFF.

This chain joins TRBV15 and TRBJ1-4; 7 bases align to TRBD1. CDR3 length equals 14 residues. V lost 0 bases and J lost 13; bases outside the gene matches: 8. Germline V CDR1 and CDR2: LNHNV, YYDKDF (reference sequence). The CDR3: CATSRDPGGTRLFF. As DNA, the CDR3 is TGTGCCACCAGCAGAGATCCAGGGGGGACAAGACTGTTTTTT. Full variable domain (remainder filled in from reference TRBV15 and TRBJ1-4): DAMVIQNPRYQVTQFGKPVTLSCSQTLNHNVMYWYQQKSSQAPKLLFHYYDKDFNNEADTPDNFQSRRPNTSFCFLDIRSPGLGDTAMYLCATSRDPGGTRLFFGSGTQLSVL.

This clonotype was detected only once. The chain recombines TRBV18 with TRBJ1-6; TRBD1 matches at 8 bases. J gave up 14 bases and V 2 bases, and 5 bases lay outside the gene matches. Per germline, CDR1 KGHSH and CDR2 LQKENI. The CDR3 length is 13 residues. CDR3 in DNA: TGTGCCAGCTCACCATGGGCGGACAGGGCCCTCCACTTT. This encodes CASSPWADRALHF.

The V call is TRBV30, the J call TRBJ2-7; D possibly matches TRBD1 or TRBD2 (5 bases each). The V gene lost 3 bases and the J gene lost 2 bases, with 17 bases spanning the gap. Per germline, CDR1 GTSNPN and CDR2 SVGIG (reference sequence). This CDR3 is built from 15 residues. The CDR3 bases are TGTGCCTGGAGCGGAACCGGGACGGACCCCTACGAGCAGTACTTC. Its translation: CAWSGTGTDPYEQYF.

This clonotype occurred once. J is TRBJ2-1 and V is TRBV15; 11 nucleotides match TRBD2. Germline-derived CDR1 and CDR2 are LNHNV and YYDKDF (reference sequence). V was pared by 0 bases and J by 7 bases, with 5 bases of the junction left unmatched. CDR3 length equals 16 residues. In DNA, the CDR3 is TGTGCCACCAGCAGAGATATAGCGGGAGGGGGGAATGAGCAGTTCTTC. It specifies CATSRDIAGGGNEQFF.

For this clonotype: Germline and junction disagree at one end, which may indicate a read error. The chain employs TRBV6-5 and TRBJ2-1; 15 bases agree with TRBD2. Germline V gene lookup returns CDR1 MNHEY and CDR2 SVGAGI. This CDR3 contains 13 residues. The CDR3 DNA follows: TGTGCCAGCAGTAAACGGACTAGCGGGAGGGCCGAATTC. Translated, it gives CASSKRTSGRAEF.

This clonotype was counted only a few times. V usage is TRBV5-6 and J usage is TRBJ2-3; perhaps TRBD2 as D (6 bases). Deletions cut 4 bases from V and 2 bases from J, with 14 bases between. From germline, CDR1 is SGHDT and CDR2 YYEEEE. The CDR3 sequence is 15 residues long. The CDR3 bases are TGTGCCAGCAGCCCCCTGGCGGGAATCACAGATACGCAGTATTTT. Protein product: CASSPLAGITDTQYF. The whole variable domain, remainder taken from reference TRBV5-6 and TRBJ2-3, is DAGVTQSPTHLIKTRGQQVTLRCSPKSGHDTVSWYQQALGQGPQFIFQYYEEEERQRGNFPDRFSGHQFPNYSSELNVNALLLGDSALYLCASSPLAGITDTQYFGPGTRLTVL.

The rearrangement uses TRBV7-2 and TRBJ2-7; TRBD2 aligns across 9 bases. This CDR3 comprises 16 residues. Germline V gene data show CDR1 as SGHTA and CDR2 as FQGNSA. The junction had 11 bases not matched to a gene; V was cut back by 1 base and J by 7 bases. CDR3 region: CASSLGIAGVRGEQYF. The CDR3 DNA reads TGTGCCAGCAGCTTAGGAATAGCGGGGGTCCGGGGGGAGCAGTACTTC.

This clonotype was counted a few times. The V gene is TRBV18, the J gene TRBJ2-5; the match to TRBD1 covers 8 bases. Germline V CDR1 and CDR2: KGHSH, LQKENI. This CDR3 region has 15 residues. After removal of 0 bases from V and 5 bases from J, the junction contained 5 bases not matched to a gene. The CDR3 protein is CASSPPSGGRETQYF. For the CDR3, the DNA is TGTGCCAGCTCACCACCATCAGGGGGCCGCGAGACCCAGTACTTC.

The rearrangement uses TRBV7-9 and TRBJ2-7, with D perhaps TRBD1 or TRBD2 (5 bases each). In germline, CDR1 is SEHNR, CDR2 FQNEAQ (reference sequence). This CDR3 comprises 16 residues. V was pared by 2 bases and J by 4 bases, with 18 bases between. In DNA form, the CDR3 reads TGTGCCAGCAGCTTACGGAAAGGGCAGGGAGCATACGAGCAGTACTTC. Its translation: CASSLRKGQGAYEQYF.

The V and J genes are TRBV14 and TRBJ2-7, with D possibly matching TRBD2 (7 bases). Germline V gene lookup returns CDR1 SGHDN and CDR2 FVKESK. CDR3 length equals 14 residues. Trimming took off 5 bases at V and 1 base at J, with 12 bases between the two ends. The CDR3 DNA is TGTGCCAGCAGCACAGGGCGGGGGTCCTACGAGCAGTACTTC. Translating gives CASSTGRGSYEQYF.